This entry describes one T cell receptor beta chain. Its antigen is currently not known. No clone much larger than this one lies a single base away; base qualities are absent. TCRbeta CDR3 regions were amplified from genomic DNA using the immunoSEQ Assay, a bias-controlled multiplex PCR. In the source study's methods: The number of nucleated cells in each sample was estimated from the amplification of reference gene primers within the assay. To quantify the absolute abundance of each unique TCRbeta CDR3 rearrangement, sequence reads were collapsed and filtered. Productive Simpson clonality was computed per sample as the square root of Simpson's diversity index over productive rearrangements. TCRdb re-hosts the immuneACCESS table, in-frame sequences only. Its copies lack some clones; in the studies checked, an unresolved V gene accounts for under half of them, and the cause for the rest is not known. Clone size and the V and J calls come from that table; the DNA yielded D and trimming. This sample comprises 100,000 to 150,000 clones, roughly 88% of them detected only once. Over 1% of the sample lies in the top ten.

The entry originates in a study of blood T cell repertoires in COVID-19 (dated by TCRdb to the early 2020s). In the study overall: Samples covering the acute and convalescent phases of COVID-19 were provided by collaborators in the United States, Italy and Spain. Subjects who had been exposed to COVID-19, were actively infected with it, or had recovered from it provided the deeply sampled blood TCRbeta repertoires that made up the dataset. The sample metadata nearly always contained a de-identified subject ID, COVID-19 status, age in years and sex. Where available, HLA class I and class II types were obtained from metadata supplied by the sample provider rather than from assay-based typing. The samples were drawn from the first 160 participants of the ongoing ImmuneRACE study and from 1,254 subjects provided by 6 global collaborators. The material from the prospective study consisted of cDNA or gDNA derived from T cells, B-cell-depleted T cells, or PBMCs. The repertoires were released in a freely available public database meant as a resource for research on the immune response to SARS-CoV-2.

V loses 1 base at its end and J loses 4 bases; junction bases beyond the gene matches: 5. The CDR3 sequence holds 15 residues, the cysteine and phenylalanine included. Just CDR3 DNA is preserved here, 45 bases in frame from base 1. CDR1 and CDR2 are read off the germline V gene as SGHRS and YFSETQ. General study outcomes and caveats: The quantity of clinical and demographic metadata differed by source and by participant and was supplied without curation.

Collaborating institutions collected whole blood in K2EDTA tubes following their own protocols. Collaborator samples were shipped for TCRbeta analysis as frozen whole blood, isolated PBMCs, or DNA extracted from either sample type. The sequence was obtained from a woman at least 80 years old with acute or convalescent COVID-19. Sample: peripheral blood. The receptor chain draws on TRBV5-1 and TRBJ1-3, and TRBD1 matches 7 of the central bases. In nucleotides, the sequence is TGCGCCAGCAGCTTGTACAGGGGTGCGGGAAACACCATATATTTT. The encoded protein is CASSLYRGAGNTIYF.